The 3 T cell receptor beta chains below were found in one sample sequenced in a study of control samples from healthy donors and cancer patients. The protocol was immunoSEQ multiplex PCR, while the TCRdb copy is restricted to in-frame clones and leaves out a portion. The data show roughly 130,000 clones, around 90% seen once. Input material: blood. The receptor set was obtained from a man between 18 and 35 years old in good health.

The V and J genes are TRBV6-1 and TRBJ2-7; no definite D call. This CDR3 has 14 residues. Germline V gene sequence: CDR1 MNHNS, CDR2 SASEGT. V lost 2 bases, J lost 7 bases, and 15 bases lay in between. CDR3 coding DNA: TGTGCCAGCAGTGAATCACATGGCGGAAGGGAGCAGTACTTC. Translated, it gives CASSESHGGREQYF.

Only one count was recorded for this clone. The chain joins TRBV7-8 to TRBJ2-7; 8 bases line up with TRBD1. Germline assignment: CDR1 SGHVS and CDR2 FQNEAQ. The CDR3 contains 16 residues. J was trimmed by 4 bases and V by 1 base; bases with no gene match: 9. Written as DNA, the CDR3 is TGTGCCAGCAGCTTAGGCGACAGGGGTGACCGTTACGAGCAGTACTTC. It is translated as CASSLGDRGDRYEQYF.

This chain links TRBV7-9 with TRBJ2-7; D call uncertain. Trimming took 5 bases from V and 2 from J, leaving 13 bases between them. This CDR3 has 14 amino acids. Germline V gives CDR1 SEHNR, CDR2 FQNEAQ (reference sequence). The CDR3 bases are TGTGCCAGCAGCCCGGTCTCCAGACCCTACGAGCAGTACGTC. This translates into CASSPVSRPYEQYV.